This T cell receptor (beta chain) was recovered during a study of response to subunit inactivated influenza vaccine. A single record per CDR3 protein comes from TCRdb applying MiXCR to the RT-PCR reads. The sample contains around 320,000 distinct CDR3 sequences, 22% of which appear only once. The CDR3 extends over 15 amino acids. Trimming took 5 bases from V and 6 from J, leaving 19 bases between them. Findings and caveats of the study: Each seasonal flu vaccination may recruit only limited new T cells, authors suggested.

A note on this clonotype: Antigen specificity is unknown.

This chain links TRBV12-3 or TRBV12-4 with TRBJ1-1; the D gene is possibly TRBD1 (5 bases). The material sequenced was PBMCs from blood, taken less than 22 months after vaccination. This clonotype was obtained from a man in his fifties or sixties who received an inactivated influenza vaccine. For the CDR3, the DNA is TGTGCCAGCAGTCCCTTCCTGGGGGTCTCCTCTGAAGCTTTCTTT. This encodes CASSPFLGVSSEAFF.